These 13 T cell receptor beta chains came from one sample sequenced in a study of T cells after yellow fever vaccination. TCRdb reanalysed the 5' RACE reads using MiXCR and keeps one entry per CDR3 protein. Altogether 400,000 or so distinct CDR3 sequences are present, approximately 10% being singletons, with the ten largest covering less than 20%. The sequences come from PBMCs, collected on the day of the first yellow fever vaccination. Every receptor here comes from a young man who received the YFV17D yellow fever vaccine.

This clonotype was found many times. The chain employs TRBV7-6 and TRBJ2-6, with 7 bases fitting TRBD2. The junction had 8 bases not matched to a gene; V was cut back by 2 bases and J by 4 bases. This CDR3 comprises 17 residues. Germline V gene sequence: CDR1 SGHVS, CDR2 FNYEAQ. Here the CDR3 DNA reads TGTGCCAGCAGCTTAATGATCAGCGGGACCGGGGCCAACGTCCTGACTTTC. This translates into CASSLMISGTGANVLTF.

The sample holds a few counts of this clonotype. This chain joins TRBV11-2 and TRBJ2-5, with a possible D match to TRBD2 (6 bases). The CDR3 spans 14 residues. Trimming took off 6 bases at V and 5 bases at J, with 16 bases between the two ends. The germline CDR1 and CDR2 sequences are SGHAT and FQNNGV. CDR3 nucleotide sequence: TGTGCCAGCAGGTTCGGGACTCTTGGGGAGACCCAGTACTTC. Translated: CASRFGTLGETQYF. The full variable domain, its missing parts supplied by reference TRBV11-2 and TRBJ2-5, is EAGVAQSPRYKIIEKRQSVAFWCNPISGHATLYWYQQILGQGPKLLIQFQNNGVVDDSQLPKDRFSAERLKGVDSTLKIQPAKLEDSAVYLCASRFGTLGETQYFGPGTRLLVL.

The chain combines TRBV5-1 with TRBJ2-4; possibly TRBD2 for D (5 bases). Trimming left V 2 bases short and J 1 base short, with 10 bases between. The germline gives CDR1 SGHRS, CDR2 YFSETQ. The CDR3 loop spans 15 amino acids. The CDR3 region has the DNA TGCGCCAGCAGCTTCCAACCGGGGGCCAAAAACATTCAGTACTTC. The encoded protein is CASSFQPGAKNIQYF. The complete variable domain, with remaining parts taken from reference TRBV5-1 and TRBJ2-4, reads KAGVTQTPRYLIKTRGQQVTLSCSPISGHRSVSWYQQTPGQGLQFLFEYFSETQRNKGNFPGRFSGRQFSNSRSEMNVSTLELGDSALYLCASSFQPGAKNIQYFGAGTRLSVL.

The chain links TRBV18 to TRBJ2-1; no reliable D call. Germline V gene lookup returns CDR1 KGHSH and CDR2 LQKENI. This CDR3 spans 16 amino acids. The V and J ends lost 3 bases and 2 bases respectively, with 14 bases between them. CDR3 protein: CASSPEEILTYNEQFF. As DNA, the CDR3 is TGTGCCAGCTCACCCGAAGAGATACTCACCTACAATGAGCAGTTCTTC.

This clonotype was seen a few times. The rearrangement uses TRBV6-1 and TRBJ2-5, with 11 bases that match TRBD1. The CDR3 is made up of 17 amino acids. The V and J ends lost 6 bases and 5 bases, in that order; junction bases with no gene match: 14. Looked up from germline, CDR1 is MNHNS and CDR2 is SASEGT. The CDR3 DNA follows: TGTGCCAGCAGCTCCACCTCCAAGGACAGGGGGCGGGAGACCCAGTACTTC. Protein: CASSSTSKDRGRETQYF.

The rearrangement joins TRBV7-2 to TRBJ2-1, with TRBD2 as a possible D gene (6 bases). Between the trimmed V and J ends, which lost 5 bases and 7 bases, there was a span of 9 bases. The CDR3 runs 12 residues. Germline V CDR1 and CDR2: SGHTA, FQGNSA. Here the CDR3 reads CASSRTTNEQFF. In DNA, the CDR3 is TGTGCCAGCAGCCGGACTACGAATGAGCAGTTCTTC.

This clonotype has just a few counts. This chain uses TRBV2 with TRBJ2-3; 7 positions match TRBD1. Germline V CDR1 and CDR2: SNHLY, FYNNEI. V was pared by 8 bases and J by 4 bases, with 9 bases of the junction left unmatched. The CDR3 loop spans 14 amino acids. The CDR3 sequence: CASGEQGFADTQYF. The CDR3 DNA reads as TGTGCCAGCGGAGAACAGGGGTTCGCAGATACGCAGTATTTT. The entire variable domain, with the rest obtained from reference TRBV2 and TRBJ2-3, is as follows: EPEVTQTPSHQVTQMGQEVILRCVPISNHLYFYWYRQILGQKVEFLVSFYNNEISEKSEIFDDQFSVERPDGSNFTLKIRSTKLEDSAMYFCASGEQGFADTQYFGPGTRLTVL.

This clonotype was counted a few times. This rearrangement joins TRBV7-9 to TRBJ1-3, with D possibly TRBD1 on 6 matching bases. The CDR3 has 16 residues. The germline V gene encodes CDR1 SEHNR and CDR2 FQNEAQ (reference sequence). Trimming removed 4 bases from V and 0 bases from J, with 13 bases in between. The CDR3 sequence: CASSSVQGYSGNTIYF. CDR3 nucleotides: TGTGCCAGCAGCTCAGTACAGGGCTACTCTGGAAACACCATATATTTT.

In this sample, this clonotype turned up many times. This rearrangement joins TRBV6-5 to TRBJ2-3; no firm D call. Deletions cut 0 bases from V and 2 bases from J, with 12 bases between. The CDR3 runs to 16 residues. The germline V gene has CDR1 MNHEY and CDR2 SVGAGI. The CDR3 DNA is TGTGCCAGCAGTTACTCGATGGCAGACCTCACAGATACGCAGTATTTT. Translated, it gives CASSYSMADLTDTQYF.

This clonotype was counted at least ten times. The gene calls are TRBV7-2 and TRBJ2-7; D uncertain. Trimming took off 7 bases at V and 1 base at J, with 11 bases between the two ends. CDR1 is SGHTA, CDR2 FQGNSA, per germline. This CDR3 spans 13 amino acids. The CDR3 DNA is TGTGCCAGCACCCCCGGTTCTTCCTACGAGCAGTACTTC. Translating it yields CASTPGSSYEQYF.

This clonotype was recorded at least ten times. The rearrangement joins TRBV9 to TRBJ2-3, with unresolved D. Looked up from germline, CDR1 is SGDLS and CDR2 is YYNGEE. This CDR3 has 15 amino acids. Trimming removed 1 base from V and 4 bases from J, with 13 bases in between. CDR3 DNA sequence: TGTGCCAGCAGCGTAACCGGGCTGAGCTCAGATACGCAGTATTTT. It codes for CASSVTGLSSDTQYF.

This chain joins TRBV7-2 and TRBJ2-7; 10 bases match TRBD2. In germline, CDR1 is SGHTA, CDR2 FQGNSA. The junction had 12 bases not matched to a gene; V was cut back by 5 bases and J by 2 bases. The CDR3 is 17 amino acids. CDR3 region: CASSRVLAGATPYEQYF. The DNA for the CDR3 is TGTGCCAGCAGCCGTGTCCTAGCGGGGGCCACCCCCTACGAGCAGTACTTC.

This clonotype was seen a few times. The chain uses TRBV4-1 and TRBJ1-6; 8 bases agree with TRBD1. The V segment lost 5 bases and the J segment 0 bases; nucleotides outside the gene matches: 6. The CDR3 is 17 residues long. Germline-derived CDR1 and CDR2 are MGHRA and YSYEKL. The CDR3 DNA reads as TGCGCCAGCAGCGGTCGACAGGGGAGCTCCTATAATTCACCCCTCCACTTT. Translating it yields CASSGRQGSSYNSPLHF.